This TCR beta chain was recovered during a study of control samples from healthy donors and cancer patients. Produced via immunoSEQ multiplex PCR; TCRdb's table is partial and in-frame only. Altogether approximately 97,000 clones are present, 88% being singletons, with the ten largest covering less than 15%. CDR1 is SGHTA and CDR2 is FQGNSA in the germline V gene. The CDR3 sequence is 12 residues long. Trimming left V 1 base short and J 7 bases short, with 8 bases between. The sample comprised blood. This TCR derives from a man aged 25-40 years in good health. The rearrangement uses TRBV7-2 and TRBJ2-7; D not certain. CDR3 bases: TGTGCCAGCAGCTTAGTTTTGGGGGAGCAGTACTTC. This encodes CASSLVLGEQYF.